This is a list of T cell receptor beta chains from one sample in a study of blood T cells in healthy people across ages. TCRdb recomputed calls from the 5' RACE reads with MiXCR, one row per CDR3 protein. The sample has some 1.6 million distinct CDR3 sequences, 34% seen once. Sample: blood. The source is a woman aged 25 to 39 in good health. CDR3s leave out the opening cysteine and the closing phenylalanine or tryptophan.

V: TRBV29-1
J: TRBJ2-7
CDR3: SGPGQGSSYEQY

V: TRBV10-3
J: TRBJ1-5
CDR3: AIGTGHYNQPQH

V: TRBV30
J: TRBJ2-2
CDR3: AWSVRQGGTNTGELF

V: TRBV5-1
J: TRBJ2-1
CDR3: ASSLSRAQGSNEQF

V: TRBV2
J: TRBJ2-3
CDR3: ASSEHLPNTQY

V: TRBV12-3/TRBV12-4
J: TRBJ2-5
CDR3: ASSAPMSPRETQY

V: TRBV27
J: TRBJ2-1
CDR3: ASSRGTGAYNEQF

V: TRBV29-1
J: TRBJ1-2
CDR3: SVAGNYGCT

V: TRBV3-1
J: TRBJ2-7
CDR3: ASSQEGGSGRPYEQY

V: TRBV20-1
J: TRBJ1-6
CDR3: SARLTGFLSYNSPLH